This T cell receptor beta chain was retrieved from a study of T cell responses to AZD1222 COVID-19 vaccine. Of note for this clone: Antigen unknown.

This CDR3 region has 16 residues. Germline V gene data show CDR1 as KGHSH and CDR2 as LQKENI. V was shortened by 4 bases and J by 1 base, with 14 bases between the two germline ends. Repertoires were generated with immunoSEQ multiplex PCR, while TCRdb's copy carries only in-frame clones and drops some. This sample has about 73,000 clones, with roughly 89% found just once. Study-wide findings and caveats: Two doses of AZD1222 preceded a rise in Spike-specific TCR breadth and depth. The donors showed a predominance of white British ancestry and of females, with possible underestimation of clonal diversity. Repertoires were sampled only after the peak T cell response.

This material consisted of peripheral blood, taken 28 days after the second AZD1222 dose. The chain carries TRBV18 and TRBJ2-1, with a weak D call TRBD1 (5 bases). The TCR was taken from an adult who received the AZD1222 COVID-19 vaccine. The CDR3 loop reads CASSLKTVTSYNEQFF. CDR3 in DNA: TGTGCCAGCTCACTTAAGACAGTCACTTCCTACAATGAGCAGTTCTTC.